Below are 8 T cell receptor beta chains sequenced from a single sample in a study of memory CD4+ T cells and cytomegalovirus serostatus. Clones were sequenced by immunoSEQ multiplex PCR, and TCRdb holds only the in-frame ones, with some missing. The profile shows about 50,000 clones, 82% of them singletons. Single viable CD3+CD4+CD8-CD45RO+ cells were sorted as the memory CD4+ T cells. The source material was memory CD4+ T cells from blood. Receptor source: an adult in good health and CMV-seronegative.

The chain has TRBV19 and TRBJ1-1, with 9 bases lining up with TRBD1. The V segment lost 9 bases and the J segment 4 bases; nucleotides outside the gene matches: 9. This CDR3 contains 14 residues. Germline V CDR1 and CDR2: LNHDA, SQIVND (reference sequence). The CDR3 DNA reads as TGTGCCAGCCGATTAGGACAGGGGATCACTGAAGCTTTCTTT. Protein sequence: CASRLGQGITEAFF.

Written as DNA, the CDR3 is TGTGCCAGCAGCGTAGCTACTTCCAGGGGGGATACGCAGTATTTT. Protein sequence: CASSVATSRGDTQYF. V gene TRBV9 combines with J gene TRBJ2-3; 7 positions agree with TRBD1. The J segment lost 6 bases and the V segment lost 0 bases, leaving 7 bases of the junction unmatched. Per the germline V gene, CDR1 is SGDLS and CDR2 is YYNGEE. The CDR3 has 15 amino acids.

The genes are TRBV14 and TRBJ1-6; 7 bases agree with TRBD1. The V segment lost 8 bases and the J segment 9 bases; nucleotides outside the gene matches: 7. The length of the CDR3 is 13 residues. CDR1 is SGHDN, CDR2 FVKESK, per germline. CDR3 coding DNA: TGTGCCAGCCGAACAGGGGTCAGTTCACCCCTCCACTTT. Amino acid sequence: CASRTGVSSPLHF.

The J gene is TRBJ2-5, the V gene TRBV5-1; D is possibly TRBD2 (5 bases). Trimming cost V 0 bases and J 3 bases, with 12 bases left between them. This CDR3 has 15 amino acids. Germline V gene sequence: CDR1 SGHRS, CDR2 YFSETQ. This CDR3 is CASSLGPGSKETQYF. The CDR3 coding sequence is TGCGCCAGCAGCTTGGGGCCGGGATCCAAAGAGACCCAGTACTTC.

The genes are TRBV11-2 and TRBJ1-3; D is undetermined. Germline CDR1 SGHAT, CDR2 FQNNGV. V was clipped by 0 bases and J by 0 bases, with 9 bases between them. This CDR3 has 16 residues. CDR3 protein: CASSLELRPSGNTIYF. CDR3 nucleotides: TGTGCCAGCAGCTTAGAGCTTCGACCCTCTGGAAACACCATATATTTT.

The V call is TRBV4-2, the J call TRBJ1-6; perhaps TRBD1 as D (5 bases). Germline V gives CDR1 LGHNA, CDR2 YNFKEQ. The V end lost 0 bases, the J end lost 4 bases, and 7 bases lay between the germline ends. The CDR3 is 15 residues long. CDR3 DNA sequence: TGTGCCAGCAGCCAAGAAGAGGGGTATAATTCACCCCTCCACTTT. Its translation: CASSQEEGYNSPLHF.

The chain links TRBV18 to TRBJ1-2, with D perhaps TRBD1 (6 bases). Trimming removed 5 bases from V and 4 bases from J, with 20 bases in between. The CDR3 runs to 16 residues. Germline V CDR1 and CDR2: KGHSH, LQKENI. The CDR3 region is CASSTLGQIEGYGYTF. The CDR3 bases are TGTGCCAGCTCAACGCTTGGACAGATAGAAGGCTATGGCTACACCTTC.

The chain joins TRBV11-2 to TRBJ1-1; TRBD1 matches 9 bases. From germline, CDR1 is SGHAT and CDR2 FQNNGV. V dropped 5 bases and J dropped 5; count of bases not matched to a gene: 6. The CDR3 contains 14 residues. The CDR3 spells CASSPTGGGTEAFF. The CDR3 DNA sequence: TGTGCCAGCAGCCCGACAGGGGGAGGGACTGAAGCTTTCTTT.